The 25 T cell receptor beta chains below were found in one sample sequenced in a study of blood T cell repertoires in COVID-19. Method: immunoSEQ multiplex PCR; TCRdb's copy keeps in-frame clones and lacks some. Here the sample spans under 400,000 clones, about 91% being singletons. Sequencing was done on a sample of peripheral blood. The receptors come from a woman aged 30 to 39 with COVID-19, enrolled during active disease.

V usage is TRBV11-2 and J usage is TRBJ1-3; D might be TRBD1 (5 bases). Germline V CDR1 and CDR2: SGHAT, FQNNGV. This CDR3 is built from 16 residues. Deletions cut 6 bases from V and 0 bases from J, with 15 bases between. This chain's CDR3 is CASRPQQALSGNTIYF. The DNA of the CDR3 is TGTGCCAGCAGGCCACAACAGGCCCTCTCTGGAAACACCATATATTTT.

This clone has a handful of counts. The chain combines TRBV7-2 with TRBJ2-3, with a possible D match to TRBD1 (6 bases). This CDR3 is built from 14 residues. Germline V gives CDR1 SGHTA, CDR2 FQGNSA. V was shortened by 4 bases and J by 1 base, with 9 bases between the two germline ends. The CDR3 nucleotides read TGTGCCAGCAGCTATAACAGGGGCACAGATACGCAGTATTTT. It codes for CASSYNRGTDTQYF.

This rearrangement joins TRBV2 to TRBJ1-5, with unresolved D. Germline V lookup: CDR1 SNHLY, CDR2 FYNNEI. V lost 6 bases and J 6 bases, leaving 12 bases between the germline ends. The CDR3 extends over 13 amino acids. As DNA, the CDR3 is TGTGCCAGCAGCAAAAGAATGAGTCAGCCCCAGCATTTT. This translates into CASSKRMSQPQHF.

This clone occurred a few times. The rearrangement joins TRBV5-5 to TRBJ2-7; 7 bases agree with TRBD1. The trim removed 2 bases at V and 3 bases at J, leaving 8 bases unmatched. Germline V gives CDR1 SGHKS, CDR2 YYEKEE (reference sequence). The CDR3 has 15 amino acids. Written as DNA, the CDR3 is TGTGCCAGCAGCTTAGGTCCGGGACAGTTCTACGAGCAGTACTTC. This codes for CASSLGPGQFYEQYF.

The gene calls are TRBV5-1 and TRBJ1-2, with D unclear. V was clipped by 3 bases and J by 4 bases, with 19 bases between them. The CDR3 runs 16 residues. Germline V lookup: CDR1 SGHRS, CDR2 YFSETQ. This CDR3 reads CASSWMAGRSSYGYTF. The CDR3 coding sequence is TGCGCCAGCAGCTGGATGGCGGGCCGGAGTAGCTATGGCTACACCTTC.

The gene calls are TRBV16 and TRBJ1-4; tentative D call: TRBD1 (5 bases). The CDR3 runs 15 residues. Germline CDR1 is KGHSY and CDR2 is FQNENV. With 0 bases removed from V and 8 bases from J, the gap between germline ends came to 13 bases. Written as DNA, the CDR3 is TGTGCCAGCAGCCAATCAGCAGGGTTGTTCGAAAAACTGTTTTTT. Amino acids: CASSQSAGLFEKLFF.

The chain employs TRBV28 and TRBJ1-6, with D possibly TRBD1 on 5 matching bases. Germline-derived CDR1 and CDR2 are MDHEN and SYDVKM. Between the trimmed V and J ends, which lost 2 bases and 8 bases, there was a span of 10 bases. The CDR3 runs 14 residues. CDR3 loop: CASSLPGNDSPLHF. CDR3 nucleotides: TGTGCCAGCAGTTTACCAGGGAATGATTCACCCCTCCACTTT. The whole variable domain, remainder taken from reference TRBV28 and TRBJ1-6, is DVKVTQSSRYLVKRTGEKVFLECVQDMDHENMFWYRQDPGLGLRLIYFSYDVKMKEKGDIPEGYSVSREKKERFSLILESASTNQTSMYLCASSLPGNDSPLHFGNGTRLTVT.

The chain uses TRBV19 and TRBJ1-1; 9 bases are a match to TRBD1. The V gene's germline CDR1 is LNHDA and CDR2 SQIVND (reference sequence). This CDR3 contains 13 residues. The trim removed 6 bases at V and 12 bases at J, leaving 11 bases unmatched. The CDR3 spells CASRVWTGVRTFF. The CDR3 coding sequence is TGTGCCAGTAGGGTTTGGACAGGGGTTAGAACTTTCTTT.

V usage is TRBV9 and J usage is TRBJ2-7; 7 bases line up with TRBD1. Trimming cost V 3 bases and J 6 bases; bases outside gene matches: 12. The CDR3 loop spans 15 amino acids. The V gene's germline CDR1 is SGDLS and CDR2 YYNGEE. The CDR3: CASSEGAGLTGEQYF. In DNA form, the CDR3 reads TGTGCCAGCAGCGAGGGGGCAGGGCTGACCGGCGAGCAGTACTTC.

V usage is TRBV6-5 and J usage is TRBJ1-5, with 7 nucleotides matching TRBD1. Germline V gene sequence: CDR1 MNHEY, CDR2 SVGAGI. J was trimmed by 0 bases and V by 6 bases; bases with no gene match: 5. The CDR3 is 15 amino acids. CDR3: CASRWTGDSNQPQHF. For the CDR3, the DNA is TGTGCCAGCAGGTGGACAGGAGATAGCAATCAGCCCCAGCATTTT.

The CDR3 nucleotides are TGTGCCAGCAGCTTAGAAGGGGATGCTCAGCCCCAGCATTTT. Translated, it gives CASSLEGDAQPQHF. V usage is TRBV7-9 and J usage is TRBJ1-5, with a possible D match to TRBD1 (5 bases). Per germline, CDR1 SEHNR and CDR2 FQNEAQ (reference sequence). The ends were cut back, 1 base at V and 6 bases at J, with 10 bases in the middle. CDR3 length: 14 amino acids.

The CDR3 DNA is TGTGCCAGCAGTTTATCGGGGTACAGGGGGAACACTGAAGCTTTCTTT. Its translation is CASSLSGYRGNTEAFF. V is TRBV27 and J is TRBJ1-1; 7 nucleotides match TRBD1. The germline V gene has CDR1 MNHEY and CDR2 SMNVEV (reference sequence). After removal of 0 bases from V and 1 base from J, the junction contained 5 bases not matched to a gene. This CDR3 has 16 residues.

The chain joins TRBV11-3 to TRBJ1-2, with 7 bases identical to TRBD1. CDR1 and CDR2 (germline): SGHNT, YENEEA. Trimming removed 8 bases from V and 2 bases from J; junction bases left unmatched: 2. The CDR3 runs 12 residues. This CDR3 reads CASGTDNYGYTF. The CDR3 nucleotides read TGTGCCAGCGGGACAGACAACTATGGCTACACCTTC.

J is TRBJ1-6 and V is TRBV9, with TRBD1 matching over 7 bases. Germline V lookup: CDR1 SGDLS, CDR2 YYNGEE. Losses at the gene ends were 0 bases for V and 7 bases for J; bases not matched to a gene: 4. The CDR3 has 15 amino acids. CDR3 sequence: CASSVGGGKNSPLHF. CDR3 DNA sequence: TGTGCCAGCAGCGTAGGAGGGGGCAAGAATTCACCCCTCCACTTT.

The chain uses TRBV6-1 and TRBJ1-5; D call uncertain. Germline V CDR1 and CDR2: MNHNS, SASEGT. Trimming left V 1 base short and J 6 bases short, with 4 bases between. This CDR3 has 12 amino acids. CDR3 in amino acids: CASSEVGQPQHF. CDR3 DNA: TGTGCCAGCAGTGAAGTCGGTCAGCCCCAGCATTTT.

This sequence joins TRBV7-9 and TRBJ1-2; tentatively, D is TRBD1 (6 bases). This CDR3 has 15 amino acids. Deletions cut 4 bases from V and 0 bases from J, with 12 bases between. Germline loops: CDR1 SEHNR, CDR2 FQNEAQ (reference sequence). The CDR3 spells CASSSTGSSNYGYTF. The DNA of the CDR3 is TGTGCCAGCAGCTCCACAGGGTCTTCTAACTATGGCTACACCTTC.

The chain links TRBV5-6 to TRBJ1-2; TRBD1 agrees at 9 bases. V gave up 4 bases and J gave up 4 bases; unmatched junction bases: 2. This CDR3 has 13 residues. CDR1 and CDR2 (germline): SGHDT, YYEEEE. The CDR3 DNA sequence: TGTGCCAGCAGCACGGGACAGGGCTATGGCTACACCTTC. This encodes CASSTGQGYGYTF.

The chain has TRBV3-1 (or the pseudogene TRBV3-2) and TRBJ2-1, with D maybe TRBD1 (6 bases). The CDR3 loop spans 16 amino acids. V lost 3 bases to trimming and J lost 2 bases, with 14 bases between them. Germline CDR1 is LGHDT and CDR2 is YNNKEL (reference sequence). CDR3 amino acids: CASSQTAQGTYNEQFF. CDR3 bases: TGTGCCAGCAGCCAGACGGCGCAGGGGACCTACAATGAGCAGTTCTTC.

J is TRBJ2-7 and V is TRBV27; 8 bases fit TRBD1. Trimming cost V 2 bases and J 6 bases; bases outside gene matches: 3. There are 13 residues in the CDR3. The V gene's germline CDR1 is MNHEY and CDR2 SMNVEV (reference sequence). This chain's CDR3 is CASSLNRGSEQYV. The CDR3 region has the DNA TGTGCCAGCAGTTTAAACAGGGGGAGCGAGCAGTACGTC.

The chain is built from TRBV5-1 and TRBJ2-1; 16 nucleotides align to TRBD2. The CDR3 is 20 amino acids. Germline CDR1 and CDR2: SGHRS and YFSETQ. The V gene end was trimmed by 4 bases and the J gene end by 0 bases; junction bases not matched to a gene: 10. The CDR3 reads CASSPGLAGGLSSSYNEQFF. For the CDR3, the DNA is TGCGCCAGCAGCCCGGGACTAGCGGGGGGGCTGAGTAGCTCCTACAATGAGCAGTTCTTC.

This clone was seen only a few times. The chain carries TRBV4-1 and TRBJ2-5, with TRBD1 identical over 8 bases. The germline gives CDR1 MGHRA, CDR2 YSYEKL. The J segment lost 2 bases and the V segment lost 3 bases, leaving 8 bases of the junction unmatched. There are 16 residues in the CDR3. The CDR3 nucleotides read TGCGCCAGCAGCCACGAAACCTACAGGGGGCAAGAGACCCAGTACTTC. Residues: CASSHETYRGQETQYF.

The CDR3 reads CASSWDRGYGYTF. The CDR3 DNA reads TGCGCCAGCAGCTGGGACAGGGGATATGGCTACACCTTC. This sequence joins TRBV5-1 and TRBJ1-2; 10 positions agree with TRBD1. Germline trimming cut 3 bases from V and 5 bases from J; bases unmatched to any gene: 1. The CDR3 spans 13 residues. In germline, CDR1 is SGHRS, CDR2 YFSETQ.

This clone appeared once. The chain carries TRBV27 and TRBJ2-5, with 9 positions matching TRBD1. The length of the CDR3 is 20 residues. Trimming at V came to 3 bases and at J to 2 bases, leaving 19 bases not matched to a gene. Germline V gene data show CDR1 as MNHEY and CDR2 as SMNVEV (reference sequence). DNA of the CDR3: TGTGCCAGCAGTTTCTATCCCCTACAGGGGGCGAGATTTTCTCAAGAGACCCAGTACTTC. It encodes CASSFYPLQGARFSQETQYF.

This clone was observed a single time. V gene TRBV6-5 combines with J gene TRBJ1-1, with D hard to call. Germline V gene data show CDR1 as MNHEY and CDR2 as SVGAGI. V dropped 7 bases and J dropped 6 bases, with 18 bases sitting between them. This CDR3 contains 14 residues. CDR3 in amino acids: CASNLRSSGPEAFF. CDR3 nucleotides: TGTGCCAGCAACCTAAGGTCTTCGGGTCCTGAAGCTTTCTTT.

The table lists this clone with a count of one. The rearrangement joins TRBV3-1 (or the pseudogene TRBV3-2) to TRBJ1-1, with D possibly being TRBD1 (6 bases). This CDR3 contains 16 residues. The germline V gene encodes CDR1 LGHDT and CDR2 YNNKEL (reference sequence). V lost 3 bases and J lost 5, with 19 bases in between. CDR3 protein: CASSQQPGAWITEAFF. CDR3 bases: TGTGCCAGCAGCCAGCAGCCAGGGGCATGGATAACTGAAGCTTTCTTT.